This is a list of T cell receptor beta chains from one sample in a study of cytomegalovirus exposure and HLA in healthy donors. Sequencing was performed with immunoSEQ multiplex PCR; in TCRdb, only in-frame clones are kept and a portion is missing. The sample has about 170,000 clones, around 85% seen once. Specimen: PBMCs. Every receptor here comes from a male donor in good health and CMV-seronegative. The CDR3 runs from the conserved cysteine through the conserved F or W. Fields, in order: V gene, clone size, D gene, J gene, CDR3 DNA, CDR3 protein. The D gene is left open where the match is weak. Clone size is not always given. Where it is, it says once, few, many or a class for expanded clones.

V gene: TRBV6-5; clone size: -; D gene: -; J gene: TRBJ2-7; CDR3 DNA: TGTGCCAGCAGTTACTCGAGGCTGGGGGACACCTACGAGCAGTACTTC; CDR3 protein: CASSYSRLGDTYEQYF
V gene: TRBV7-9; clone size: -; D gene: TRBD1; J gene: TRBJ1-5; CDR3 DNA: TGTGCCAGCAGCCGACAGGGTTTGCCCCAGCATTTT; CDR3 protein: CASSRQGLPQHF
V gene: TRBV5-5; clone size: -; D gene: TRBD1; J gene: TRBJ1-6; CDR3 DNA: TGTGCCAGCAGCCGGCAGGGGGTCTGGAATTCACCCCTCCACTTT; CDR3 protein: CASSRQGVWNSPLHF
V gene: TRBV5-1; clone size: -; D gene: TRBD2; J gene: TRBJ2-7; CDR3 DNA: TGCGCCAGCAGCTGGCCCCGGCTTAGCGGGGGGAACGAGCAGTACTTC; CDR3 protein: CASSWPRLSGGNEQYF
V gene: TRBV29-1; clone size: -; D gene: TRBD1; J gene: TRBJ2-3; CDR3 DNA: TGCAGCGTTGATTTGGGACAGGGGACAGATACGCAGTATTTT; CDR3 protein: CSVDLGQGTDTQYF
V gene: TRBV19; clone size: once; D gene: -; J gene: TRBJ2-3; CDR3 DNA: TGTGCCAGTAGTATCGGTAACAGTGTGACAGATACGCAGTATTTT; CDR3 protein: CASSIGNSVTDTQYF
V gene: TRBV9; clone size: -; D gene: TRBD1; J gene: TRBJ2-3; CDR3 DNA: TGTGCCAGCAGCCGGGACAGGGTGGATACGCAGTATTTT; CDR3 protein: CASSRDRVDTQYF
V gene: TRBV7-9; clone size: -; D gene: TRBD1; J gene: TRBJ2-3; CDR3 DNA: TGTGCCAGCAGCCCCCTGGGACAGGGAGCCACAGATACGCAGTATTTT; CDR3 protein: CASSPLGQGATDTQYF
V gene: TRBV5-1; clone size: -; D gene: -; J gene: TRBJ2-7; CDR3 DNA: TGCGCCAGCAGCTTGTCGTCCATTTCCTACGAGCAGTACTTC; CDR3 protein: CASSLSSISYEQYF
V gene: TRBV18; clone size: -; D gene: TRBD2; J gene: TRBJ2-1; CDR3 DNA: TGTGCCAGCTCACGGACTAGCGGGGGGCCCTACAATGAGCAGTTCTTC; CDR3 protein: CASSRTSGGPYNEQFF
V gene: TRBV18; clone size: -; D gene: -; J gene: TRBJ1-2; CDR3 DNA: TGTGCCAGCTCACCGACCAGGGACTGGAATATTGGCTACACCTTC; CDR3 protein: CASSPTRDWNIGYTF
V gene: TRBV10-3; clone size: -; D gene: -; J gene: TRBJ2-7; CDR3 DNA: TGTGCCATCAGGGACAGCTACGAGCAGTACTTC; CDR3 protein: CAIRDSYEQYF
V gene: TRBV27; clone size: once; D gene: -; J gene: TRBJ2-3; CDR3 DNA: TGTGCCAGCAGTTTTCGTGGCACAGATACGCAGTATTTT; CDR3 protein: CASSFRGTDTQYF
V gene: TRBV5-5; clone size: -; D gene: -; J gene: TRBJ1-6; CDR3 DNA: TGTGCCAGCAGCTTGGCGGGGGGCTCCTATAATTCACCCCTCCACTTT; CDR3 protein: CASSLAGGSYNSPLHF
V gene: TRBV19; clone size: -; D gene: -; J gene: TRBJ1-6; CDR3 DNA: TGTGCCAGTAGTAAAAGGGGTAATTCACCCCTCCACTTT; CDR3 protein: CASSKRGNSPLHF
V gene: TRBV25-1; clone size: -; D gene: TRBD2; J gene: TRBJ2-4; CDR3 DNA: TGTGCCAGCAGTTCAGCGGGGGGCACCAAAAACATTCAGTACTTC; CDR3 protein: CASSSAGGTKNIQYF
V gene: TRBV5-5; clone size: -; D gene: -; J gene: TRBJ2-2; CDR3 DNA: TGTGCCAGCAGCTTGCTTCAGGGGTCGGACACCGGGGAGCTGTTTTTT; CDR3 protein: CASSLLQGSDTGELFF
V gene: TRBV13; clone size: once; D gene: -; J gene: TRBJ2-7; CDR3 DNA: TGTGCCAGCAGCTTAGGGGCACGATCCGACGAGCAGTACTTC; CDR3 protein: CASSLGARSDEQYF
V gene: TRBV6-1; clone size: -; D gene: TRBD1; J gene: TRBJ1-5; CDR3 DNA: TGTGCCAGCAGGGACAGGGGGTTGAACAATCAGCCCCAGCATTTT; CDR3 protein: CASRDRGLNNQPQHF
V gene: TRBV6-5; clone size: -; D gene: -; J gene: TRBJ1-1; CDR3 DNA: TGTGCCAGCAGTCACAGAGGGACTGAAGCTTTCTTT; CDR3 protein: CASSHRGTEAFF
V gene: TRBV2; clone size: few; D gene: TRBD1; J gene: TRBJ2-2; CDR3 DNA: TGTGCCATCAACAGGGGGTCCGGGGAGCTGTTTTTT; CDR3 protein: CAINRGSGELFF
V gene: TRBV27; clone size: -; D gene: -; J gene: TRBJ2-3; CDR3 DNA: TGTGCCAGCAGCTCAACTAGGGTTTCCACAGATACGCAGTATTTT; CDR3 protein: CASSSTRVSTDTQYF
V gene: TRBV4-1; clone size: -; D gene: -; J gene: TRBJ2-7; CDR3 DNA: TGCGCCAGCAGCCAAGATCGTTTGTCGCAGGGATACGAGCAGTACTTC; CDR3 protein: CASSQDRLSQGYEQYF
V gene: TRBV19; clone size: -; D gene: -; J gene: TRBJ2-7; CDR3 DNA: TGTGCCAGTAGTATTAGCCCGGGCGGGGGCCCCTCCTACGAGCAGTACTTC; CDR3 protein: CASSISPGGGPSYEQYF
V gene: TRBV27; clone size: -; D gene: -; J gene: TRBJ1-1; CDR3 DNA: TGTGCCAGCAGTTTAAGGGGAGGTGGGACTGAAGCTTTCTTT; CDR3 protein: CASSLRGGGTEAFF
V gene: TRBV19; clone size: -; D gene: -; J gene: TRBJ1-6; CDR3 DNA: TGTGCCAGTAAGAGTGGCCCACAGGTATCTTATAATTCACCCCTCCACTTT; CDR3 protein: CASKSGPQVSYNSPLHF
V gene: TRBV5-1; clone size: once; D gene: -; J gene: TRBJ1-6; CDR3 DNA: TGCGCCAGCAGTCCCCAGACAAGAAAAGATTCACCCCTCCACTTT; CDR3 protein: CASSPQTRKDSPLHF
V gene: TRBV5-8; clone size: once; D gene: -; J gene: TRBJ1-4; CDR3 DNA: TGTGCCAGCAGCTTTTTCCCCAGGCCCAATGAAAAACTGTTTTTT; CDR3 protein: CASSFFPRPNEKLFF
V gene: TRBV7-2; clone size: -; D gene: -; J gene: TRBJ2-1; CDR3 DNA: TGTGCCAGCAGCCTAACAGGGAGCTCCTACAATGAGCAGTTCTTC; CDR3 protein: CASSLTGSSYNEQFF
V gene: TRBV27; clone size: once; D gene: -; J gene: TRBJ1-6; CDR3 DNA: TGTGCCAGCAGTTTTCAGGGGTACTATAATTCACCCCTCCACTTT; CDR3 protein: CASSFQGYYNSPLHF
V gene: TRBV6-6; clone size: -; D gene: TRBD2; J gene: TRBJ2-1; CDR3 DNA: TGTGCCAGCAGTTCCTCCGGGGGGGCCTACAATGAGCAGTTCTTC; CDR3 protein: CASSSSGGAYNEQFF
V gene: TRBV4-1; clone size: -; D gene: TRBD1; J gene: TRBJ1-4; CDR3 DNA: TGCGCCAGCAGCCGAGAGACAGGGACTAATGAAAAACTGTTTTTT; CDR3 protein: CASSRETGTNEKLFF
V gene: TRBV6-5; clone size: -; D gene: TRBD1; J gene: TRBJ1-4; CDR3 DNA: TGTGCCAGCAGAAGACAGGGATTGGAAAAACTGTTTTTT; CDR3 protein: CASRRQGLEKLFF
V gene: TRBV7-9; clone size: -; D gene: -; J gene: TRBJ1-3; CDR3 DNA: TGTGCCAGCATCCGAGACAATTACAGGGAACACACCATATATTTT; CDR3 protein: CASIRDNYREHTIYF
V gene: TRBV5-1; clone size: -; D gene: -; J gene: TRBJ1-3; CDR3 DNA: TGTGCCAGCAGCTTGGGCGCCGTCTCTGGAAACACCATATATTTT; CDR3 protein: CASSLGAVSGNTIYF
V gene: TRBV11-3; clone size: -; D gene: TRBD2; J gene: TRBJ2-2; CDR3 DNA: TGTGCCAGCAGCCGGGGACGGGGGGCGAACACCGGGGAGCTGTTTTTT; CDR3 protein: CASSRGRGANTGELFF
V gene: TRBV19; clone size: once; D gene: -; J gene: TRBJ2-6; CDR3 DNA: TGTGCCAGTAGTATCGGAGGGGCTGGGGCCAACGTCCTGACTTTC; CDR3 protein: CASSIGGAGANVLTF
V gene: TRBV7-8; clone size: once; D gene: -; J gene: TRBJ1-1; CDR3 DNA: TGTGCCAGCAGCTTGGGGCTGCAACGAGGAACTTTCTTT; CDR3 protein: CASSLGLQRGTFF
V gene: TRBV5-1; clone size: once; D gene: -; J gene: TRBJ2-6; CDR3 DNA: TGCGCCAGCAGCTTGGGTGGGGGGACTGGGGCCAACGTCCTGACTTTC; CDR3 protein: CASSLGGGTGANVLTF
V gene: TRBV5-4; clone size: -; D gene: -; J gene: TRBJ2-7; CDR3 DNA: TGTGCCAGCAGCCCTGGACTCACCTCCTACGAGCAGTACTTC; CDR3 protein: CASSPGLTSYEQYF
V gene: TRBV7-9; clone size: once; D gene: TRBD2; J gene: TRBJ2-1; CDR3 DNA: TGTGCCAGCAGCTTTGGACTAGCGGGGACTGAGCAGTTCTTC; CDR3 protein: CASSFGLAGTEQFF
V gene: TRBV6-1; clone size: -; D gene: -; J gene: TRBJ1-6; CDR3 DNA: TGTGCCAGCAGTGAAGTAGCAGGGGTTAATTCACCCCTCCACTTT; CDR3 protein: CASSEVAGVNSPLHF